Below, 7 T cell receptor beta chains from the same sample are listed, as sequenced in a study of T cell responses to AZD1222 COVID-19 vaccine (dated by TCRdb to the early 2020s). This specimen's time point label, interpreted: about 28 days (+/-7) after the second vaccine dose. Receptor libraries were prepared by the immunoSEQ multiplex PCR assay. The table was pulled from immuneACCESS by TCRdb, which kept in-frame rearrangements only. Such tables lose some clones; where checked, under half of the loss comes from unresolved V genes, and the rest has no known cause. Within this sample are about 89,000 clones, with about nine tenths of them counted one time only. The leading ten clones occupy about 6.1% of the sample. Sequencing used peripheral blood, obtained 28 days after the second AZD1222 dose. The receptors come from an adult who received the AZD1222 COVID-19 vaccine.

The J gene is TRBJ2-3, the V gene TRBV7-8, with D hard to call. V dropped 3 bases and J dropped 1 base, with 5 bases sitting between them. The CDR3 covers 13 residues. Germline V gene data show CDR1 as SGHVS and CDR2 as FQNEAQ. CDR3 amino acids: CASSFRGTDTQYF. The CDR3 nucleotides are TGTGCCAGCAGCTTCCGGGGCACAGATACGCAGTATTTT.

J is TRBJ2-7 and V is TRBV30; D is perhaps TRBD1 (6 bases). The CDR3 has 13 residues. Trimming removed 2 bases from V and 4 bases from J, with 12 bases in between. CDR1 GTSNPN and CDR2 SVGIG come from the germline V gene (reference sequence). DNA for the CDR3: TGTGCCTGGAGTTTGAACAGGGATTACGAGCAGTACTTC. This sequence encodes CAWSLNRDYEQYF.

V gene TRBV28 combines with J gene TRBJ1-2; D remains ambiguous. V lost 6 bases and J 1 base, leaving 12 bases between the germline ends. CDR1 is MDHEN and CDR2 is SYDVKM in the germline V gene. CDR3 length equals 14 residues. This chain's CDR3 is CASRRIFINYGYTF. The DNA of the CDR3 is TGTGCCAGCAGACGGATATTCATTAACTATGGCTACACCTTC.

The chain carries TRBV30 and TRBJ1-1, with unresolved D. With 0 bases removed from V and 0 bases from J, the gap between germline ends came to 20 bases. The V gene's germline CDR1 is GTSNPN and CDR2 SVGIG (reference sequence). The CDR3 runs to 18 residues. The CDR3 sequence: CAWSVRDGWGYLNTEAFF. The CDR3 DNA is TGTGCCTGGAGTGTACGAGATGGATGGGGTTACTTGAACACTGAAGCTTTCTTT.

The chain uses TRBV5-5 and TRBJ2-7; D call uncertain. The CDR3 length is 12 residues. Germline V gives CDR1 SGHKS, CDR2 YYEKEE (reference sequence). Trimming pared 0 bases from V and 3 bases from J, leaving 4 bases between. This CDR3 is CASSLEVYEQYF. CDR3 in DNA: TGTGCCAGCAGCTTGGAAGTCTACGAGCAGTACTTC.

This chain links TRBV19 with TRBJ1-4, with D unresolved. Germline loops: CDR1 LNHDA, CDR2 SQIVND (reference sequence). The CDR3 is 12 amino acids. The V end was cut by 2 bases, the J end by 5 bases, with 3 bases between. CDR3 sequence: CASSIHNEKLFF. The CDR3 DNA reads as TGTGCCAGTAGTATACACAATGAAAAACTGTTTTTT.

This clone has only one observation. The chain employs TRBV7-2 and TRBJ1-1; D gene ambiguous. CDR3 length equals 15 residues. Germline V lookup: CDR1 SGHTA, CDR2 FQGNSA. Trimming removed 2 bases from V and 10 bases from J, with 20 bases in between. CDR3 residues: CASSLFKLSPAGAFF. CDR3 DNA: TGTGCCAGCAGCTTATTTAAATTATCGCCGGCAGGAGCTTTCTTT.